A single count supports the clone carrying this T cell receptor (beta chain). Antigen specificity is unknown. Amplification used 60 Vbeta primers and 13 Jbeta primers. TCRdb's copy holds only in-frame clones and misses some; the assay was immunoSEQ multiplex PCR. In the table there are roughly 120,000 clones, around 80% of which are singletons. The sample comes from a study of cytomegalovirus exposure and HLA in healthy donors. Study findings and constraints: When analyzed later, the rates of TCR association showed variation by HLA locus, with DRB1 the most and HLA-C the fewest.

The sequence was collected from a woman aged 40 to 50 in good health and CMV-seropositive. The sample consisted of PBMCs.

In DNA form, the CDR3 reads TGTGCCAGCAGCCAGAGGTGGGAAGAGACCCAGTACTTC. This gives the protein CASSQRWEETQYF. This rearrangement joins TRBV4-2 to TRBJ2-5; no definite D call. The V gene's germline CDR1 is LGHNA and CDR2 YNFKEQ. V was shortened by 3 bases and J by 3 bases, with 8 bases between the two germline ends. The CDR3 covers 13 residues.